Below are 10 T cell receptor beta chains sequenced from a single sample in a study of T cell repertoires in ileal Crohn's disease. Repertoires were generated with immunoSEQ multiplex PCR, while TCRdb's copy carries only in-frame clones and drops some. The data show several thousand clones, 60% to 75% seen once. Regarding time point: neoterminal ileum biopsy at postoperative endoscopy, about 6 months after surgery. Sequenced sample: ileal tissue. The receptors shown here come from an adult with Crohn's disease.

This clone is hyperexpanded (1% or more) in the sample. The chain uses TRBV7-4 and TRBJ1-1; weak D call: TRBD1 (6 bases). The V gene's germline CDR1 is SGHVT and CDR2 SQSDAQ. The CDR3 length is 16 residues. The germline V and J ends were trimmed by 5 bases and 2 bases, with 18 bases remaining between them. The CDR3 protein is CASSPRIGRGNTEAFF. CDR3 coding DNA: TGTGCCAGCAGCCCAAGGATCGGCAGGGGAAACACTGAAGCTTTCTTT.

As DNA, the CDR3 is TGTGCCAGTACCGGGGGGAGGGAAAGTCAGCCCCAGCATTTT. Protein: CASTGGRESQPQHF. The chain employs TRBV19 and TRBJ1-5; perhaps TRBD1 as D (5 bases). The length of the CDR3 is 14 residues. The germline CDR1 and CDR2 sequences are LNHDA and SQIVND (reference sequence). V was trimmed by 7 bases and J by 6 bases, leaving 16 bases between them. Using reference TRBV19 and TRBJ1-5 for the parts outside the CDR3, the full variable domain is DGGITQSPKYLFRKEGQNVTLSCEQNLNHDAMYWYRQDPGQGLRLIYYSQIVNDFQKGDIAEGYSVSREKKESFPLTVTSAQKNPTAFYLCASTGGRESQPQHFGDGTRLSIL.

This rearrangement joins TRBV30 to TRBJ2-1, with TRBD2 as a possible D gene (6 bases). The CDR3 is made up of 14 amino acids. Germline CDR1 is GTSNPN and CDR2 is SVGIG (reference sequence). V dropped 4 bases and J dropped 0 bases, with 10 bases sitting between them. The CDR3 DNA reads TGTGCCTGGAATCGGGGGAGCTCCTACAATGAGCAGTTCTTC. Protein: CAWNRGSSYNEQFF.

Points on this clone: The sample carries other DNA sequences with the same CDR3. The V call is TRBV2, the J call TRBJ1-5; D uncertain. The CDR3 spans 13 residues. CDR1 and CDR2 (germline): SNHLY, FYNNEI. V lost 9 bases, J lost 0 bases, and 9 bases lay in between. The CDR3: CASHRDSNQPQHF. The DNA of the CDR3 is TGTGCCAGTCACCGGGATAGCAATCAGCCCCAGCATTTT.

The DNA of the CDR3 is TGTGCCAGCAGCTTGACTAGCGGGGGGGCCGAGCAGTACTTC. Translation gives CASSLTSGGAEQYF. V and J are TRBV7-3 and TRBJ2-7; TRBD2 matches 14 bases. CDR3 length: 14 amino acids. V lost 3 bases to trimming and J lost 6 bases; unmatched junction nucleotides: 1. Germline assignment: CDR1 SGHTA and CDR2 FQGTGA. The whole variable domain, remainder taken from reference TRBV7-3 and TRBJ2-7, is GAGVSQTPSNKVTEKGKYVELRCDPISGHTALYWYRQSLGQGPEFLIYFQGTGAADDSGLPNDRFFAVRPEGSVSTLKIQRTERGDSAVYLCASSLTSGGAEQYFGPGTRLTVT.

The sample holds a few counts of this clone. This rearrangement joins TRBV5-6 to TRBJ2-2; no firm D call. The CDR3 has 14 residues. Between the trimmed V and J ends, which lost 0 bases and 7 bases, there was a span of 10 bases. The germline gives CDR1 SGHDT, CDR2 YYEEEE. CDR3 sequence reads: CASSLGVASGELFF. The CDR3 DNA is TGTGCCAGCAGCTTGGGAGTGGCTAGCGGGGAGCTGTTTTTT.

The V call is TRBV16, the J call TRBJ2-2; tentatively, D is TRBD1 (7 bases). V lost 4 bases and J lost 4, with 13 bases in between. Looked up from germline, CDR1 is KGHSY and CDR2 is FQNENV. The CDR3 runs 15 residues. The CDR3 nucleotides are TGTGCCAGCAGCCCCCGCAGGGGGGTCACCGGGGAGCTGTTTTTT. Translated: CASSPRRGVTGELFF.

J is TRBJ1-2 and V is TRBV11-2; D gene ambiguous. The CDR3 sequence is 11 residues long. Trimming took 9 bases from V and 4 from J, leaving 9 bases between them. The germline gives CDR1 SGHAT, CDR2 FQNNGV. CDR3 amino acids: CASGLSYGYTF. In nucleotides, the CDR3 is TGTGCCAGTGGACTGTCCTATGGCTACACCTTC.

The chain is built from TRBV29-1 and TRBJ2-7; D perhaps matches TRBD2 (5 bases). Germline CDR1 is SQVTM and CDR2 is ANQGSEA. The CDR3 extends over 11 amino acids. The V end lost 6 bases, the J end lost 5 bases, and 11 bases lay between the germline ends. The CDR3 reads CSVDYSNEQYF. CDR3 bases: TGCAGCGTCGACTACAGCAACGAGCAGTACTTC.

This clone is a singleton in its sample. This rearrangement joins TRBV7-8 to TRBJ1-1; perhaps TRBD1 as D (6 bases). Trimming left V 4 bases short and J 2 bases short, with 20 bases between. Germline V CDR1 and CDR2: SGHVS, FQNEAQ. This CDR3 is 17 amino acids long. The CDR3 loop is CASSSTAQTGQNTEAFF. The CDR3 DNA reads as TGTGCCAGCAGCTCAACAGCCCAGACAGGCCAAAACACTGAAGCTTTCTTT. The full variable domain, in which reference TRBV7-8 and TRBJ1-1 provide the parts outside the CDR3, is GAGVSQSPRYKVAKRGQDVALRCDPISGHVSLFWYQQALGQGPEFLTYFQNEAQLDKSGLPSDRFFAERPEGSVSTLKIQRTQQEDSAVYLCASSSTAQTGQNTEAFFGQGTRLTVV.